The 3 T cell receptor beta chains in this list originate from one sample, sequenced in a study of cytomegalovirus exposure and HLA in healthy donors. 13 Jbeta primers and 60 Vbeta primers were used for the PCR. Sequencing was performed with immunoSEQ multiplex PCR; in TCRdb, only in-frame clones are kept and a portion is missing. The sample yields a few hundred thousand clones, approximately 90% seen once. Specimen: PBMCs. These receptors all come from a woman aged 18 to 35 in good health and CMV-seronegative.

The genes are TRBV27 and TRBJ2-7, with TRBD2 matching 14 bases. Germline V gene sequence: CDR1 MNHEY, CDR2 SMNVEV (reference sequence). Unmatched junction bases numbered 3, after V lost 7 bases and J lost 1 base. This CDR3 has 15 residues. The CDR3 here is CASTRTSGGSYEQYF. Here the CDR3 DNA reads TGTGCCAGCACCCGGACTAGCGGGGGGTCCTACGAGCAGTACTTC.

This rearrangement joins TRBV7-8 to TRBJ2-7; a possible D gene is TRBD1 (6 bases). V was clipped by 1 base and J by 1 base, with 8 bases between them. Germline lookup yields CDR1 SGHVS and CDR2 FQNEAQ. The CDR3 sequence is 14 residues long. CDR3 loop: CASSLEGESYEQYF. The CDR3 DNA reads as TGTGCCAGCAGCTTAGAGGGGGAATCCTACGAGCAGTACTTC.

The CDR3, as DNA: TGTGCCAGCAGCCCCCCGCCGGGGGGTACTGAAGCTTTCTTT. Protein product: CASSPPPGGTEAFF. The chain recombines TRBV7-9 with TRBJ1-1; possibly TRBD1 for D (5 bases). With 5 bases removed from V and 5 bases from J, the gap between germline ends came to 15 bases. The germline V gene encodes CDR1 SEHNR and CDR2 FQNEAQ (reference sequence). CDR3 length: 14 amino acids.